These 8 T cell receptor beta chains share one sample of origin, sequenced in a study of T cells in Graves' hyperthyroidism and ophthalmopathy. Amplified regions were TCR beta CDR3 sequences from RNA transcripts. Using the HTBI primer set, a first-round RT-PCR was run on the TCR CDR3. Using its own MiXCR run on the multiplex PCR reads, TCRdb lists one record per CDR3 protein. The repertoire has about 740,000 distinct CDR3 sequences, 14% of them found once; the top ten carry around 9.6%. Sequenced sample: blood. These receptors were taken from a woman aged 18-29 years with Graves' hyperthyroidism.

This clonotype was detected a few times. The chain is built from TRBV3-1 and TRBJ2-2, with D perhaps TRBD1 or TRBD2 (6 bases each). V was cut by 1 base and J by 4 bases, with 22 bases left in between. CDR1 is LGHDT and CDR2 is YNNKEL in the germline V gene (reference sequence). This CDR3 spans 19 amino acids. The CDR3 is CASSQGPPGDGSSTGELFF. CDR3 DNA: TGTGCCAGCAGCCAAGGGCCCCCAGGGGACGGGAGTTCCACCGGGGAGCTGTTTTTT.

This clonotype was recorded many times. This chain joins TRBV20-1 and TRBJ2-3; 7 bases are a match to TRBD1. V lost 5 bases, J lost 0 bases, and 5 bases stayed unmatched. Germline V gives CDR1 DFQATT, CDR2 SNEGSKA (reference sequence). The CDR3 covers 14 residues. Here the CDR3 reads CSAYRGSSTDTQYF. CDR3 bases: TGCAGTGCTTACAGGGGCTCAAGCACAGATACGCAGTATTTT.

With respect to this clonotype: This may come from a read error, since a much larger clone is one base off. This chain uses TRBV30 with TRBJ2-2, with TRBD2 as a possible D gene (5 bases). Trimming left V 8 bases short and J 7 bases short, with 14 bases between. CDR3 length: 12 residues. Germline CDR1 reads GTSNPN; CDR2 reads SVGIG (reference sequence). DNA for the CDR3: TGTGCCCGGAAGCGGAAGGGCGGGGAGCTGTTTTTT. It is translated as CARKRKGGELFF.

The CDR3 region has the DNA TGTGCCAGCAGCTTTACACTAACTAGCGTTCCCGGGGAGCTGTTTTTT. Amino acids: CASSFTLTSVPGELFF. The chain carries TRBV9 and TRBJ2-2; TRBD2 matches 7 bases. The germline gives CDR1 SGDLS, CDR2 YYNGEE. Trimming cost V 4 bases and J 6 bases; bases outside gene matches: 12. This CDR3 is built from 16 residues. Supplemented by reference TRBV9 and TRBJ2-2, the full variable domain reads DSGVTQTPKHLITATGQRVTLRCSPRSGDLSVYWYQQSLDQGLQFLIQYYNGEERAKGNILERFSAQQFPDLHSELNLSSLELGDSALYFCASSFTLTSVPGELFFGEGSRLTVL.

The CDR3, as DNA: TGTGCCAGCAGTCGCGTGCAGGGTGGAGGCGAGCAGTACTTC. Protein: CASSRVQGGGEQYF. The V call is TRBV27, the J call TRBJ2-7; D may correspond to TRBD1 or TRBD2 (5 bases each). The CDR3 is 14 amino acids. Trimming took 5 bases from V and 6 from J, leaving 17 bases between them. Looked up from germline, CDR1 is MNHEY and CDR2 is SMNVEV (reference sequence).

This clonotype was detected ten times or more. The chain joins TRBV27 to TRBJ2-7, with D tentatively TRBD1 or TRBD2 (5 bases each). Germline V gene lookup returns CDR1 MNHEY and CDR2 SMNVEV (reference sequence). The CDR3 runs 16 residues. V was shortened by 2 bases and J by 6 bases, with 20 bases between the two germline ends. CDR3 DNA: TGTGCCAGCAGTTTACGATTGGGGGTTCAGAGGAGCGAGCAGTACTTC. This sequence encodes CASSLRLGVQRSEQYF.

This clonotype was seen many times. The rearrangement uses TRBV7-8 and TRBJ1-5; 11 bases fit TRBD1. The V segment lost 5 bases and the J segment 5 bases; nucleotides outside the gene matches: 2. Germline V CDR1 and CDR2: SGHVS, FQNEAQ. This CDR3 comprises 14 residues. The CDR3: CASSQGQGDQPQHF. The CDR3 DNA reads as TGTGCCAGCAGCCAGGGACAGGGGGATCAGCCCCAGCATTTT.

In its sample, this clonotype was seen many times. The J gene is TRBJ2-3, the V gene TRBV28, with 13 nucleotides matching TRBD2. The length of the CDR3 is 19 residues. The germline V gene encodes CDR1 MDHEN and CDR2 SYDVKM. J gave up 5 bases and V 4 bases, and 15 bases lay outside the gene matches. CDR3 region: CASSSISGLAGEIGDTQYF. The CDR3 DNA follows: TGTGCCAGCAGTTCAATAAGTGGACTAGCGGGAGAAATTGGAGATACGCAGTATTTT.